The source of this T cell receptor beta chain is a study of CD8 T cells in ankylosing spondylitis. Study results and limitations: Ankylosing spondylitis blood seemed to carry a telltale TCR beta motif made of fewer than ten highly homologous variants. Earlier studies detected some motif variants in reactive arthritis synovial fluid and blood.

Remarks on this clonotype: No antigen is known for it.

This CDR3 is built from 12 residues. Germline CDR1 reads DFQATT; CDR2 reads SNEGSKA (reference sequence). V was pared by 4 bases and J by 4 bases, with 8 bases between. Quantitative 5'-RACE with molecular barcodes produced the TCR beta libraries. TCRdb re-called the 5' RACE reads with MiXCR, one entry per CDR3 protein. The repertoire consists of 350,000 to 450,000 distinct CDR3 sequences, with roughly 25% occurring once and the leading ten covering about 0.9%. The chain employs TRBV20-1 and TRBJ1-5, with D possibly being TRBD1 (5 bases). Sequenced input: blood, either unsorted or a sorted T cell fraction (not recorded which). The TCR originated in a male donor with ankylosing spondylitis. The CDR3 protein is CSATPGNQPQHF. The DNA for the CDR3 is TGCAGTGCTACACCAGGGAATCAGCCCCAGCATTTT.